The 23 T cell receptor beta chains reported below all come from one sample, sequenced in a study of neurological immune-mediated disorders. TCRdb used MiXCR to reprocess the 5' RACE reads, holding one entry per CDR3 protein. The sample includes 75,000 to 80,000 distinct CDR3 sequences, 5% to 5.5% seen only once; the top ten take 2% to 2.5%. The sample consisted of PBMCs. The receptors originated from a woman in her twenties or thirties with multiple sclerosis.

This clonotype was observed at least ten times. The rearrangement joins TRBV5-1 to TRBJ2-1, with D uncertain. CDR1 and CDR2 from the germline V gene are SGHRS and YFSETQ. This CDR3 region has 13 residues. Deletions cut 0 bases from V and 4 bases from J, with 5 bases between. The CDR3, as DNA: TGCGCCAGCAGCTTGGACGCTTACAATGAGCAGTTCTTC. It yields the protein CASSLDAYNEQFF.

This clonotype was recorded at least ten times. V is TRBV5-1 and J is TRBJ2-5; 9 nucleotides line up with TRBD1. This CDR3 is built from 14 residues. Germline V lookup: CDR1 SGHRS, CDR2 YFSETQ. The V segment lost 4 bases and the J segment 5 bases; nucleotides outside the gene matches: 6. DNA of the CDR3: TGCGCCAGCAGCCACGGACAGGGGAGGGAGACCCAGTACTTC. Protein sequence: CASSHGQGRETQYF.

J is TRBJ2-2 and V is TRBV3-1; TRBD1 is a possible D gene (6 bases). Between the trimmed V and J ends, which lost 0 bases and 4 bases, there was a span of 12 bases. The germline gives CDR1 LGHDT, CDR2 YNNKEL (reference sequence). CDR3 size: 16 residues. The CDR3 sequence is CASSQEGALGTGELFF. The DNA for the CDR3 is TGTGCCAGCAGCCAAGAGGGGGCCCTGGGCACCGGGGAGCTGTTTTTT.

This clonotype was observed many times. This chain connects TRBV20-1 to TRBJ1-1; D possibly corresponds to TRBD1 (6 bases). The CDR3 is 11 amino acids. V lost 4 bases and J lost 8, with 11 bases in between. Germline lookup yields CDR1 DFQATT and CDR2 SNEGSKA (reference sequence). CDR3 loop: CSATNREEAFF. CDR3 coding DNA: TGCAGTGCTACGAACAGGGAGGAAGCTTTCTTT.

The chain joins TRBV20-1 to TRBJ2-2, with TRBD2 matching over 9 bases. The CDR3 loop spans 16 amino acids. The germline CDR1 and CDR2 sequences are DFQATT and SNEGSKA (reference sequence). V shed 3 bases and J 2 bases; nucleotides not matched to a gene: 7. The DNA for the CDR3 is TGCAGTGCTAGGATCCCGACTAGCGGAAACACCGGGGAGCTGTTTTTT. Protein product: CSARIPTSGNTGELFF.

In DNA form, the CDR3 reads TGTGCCATCAGCGGGGCCTTGAACAATGAGCAGTTCTTC. This codes for CAISGALNNEQFF. The chain is built from TRBV10-3 and TRBJ2-1; D is possibly TRBD1 or TRBD2 (5 bases each). Germline V gives CDR1 ENHRY, CDR2 SYGVKD. This CDR3 spans 13 amino acids. The V and J ends lost 6 bases and 5 bases respectively, with 11 bases between them.

There are many counts of this clonotype. The rearrangement links TRBV20-1 to TRBJ2-5; TRBD2 agrees at 7 bases. The CDR3 is 17 amino acids. Germline trimming cut 0 bases from V and 5 bases from J; bases unmatched to any gene: 15. CDR1 is DFQATT, CDR2 SNEGSKA, per germline (reference sequence). In DNA, the CDR3 is TGCAGTGCTAGAGATCGGCTAGCGGCTTCCGTGCGGGAGACCCAGTACTTC. Protein sequence: CSARDRLAASVRETQYF.

This clonotype was counted ten times or more. The V and J genes are TRBV7-2 and TRBJ1-1, with no clear D. V was clipped by 2 bases and J by 0 bases, with 7 bases between them. This CDR3 has 14 residues. The germline gives CDR1 SGHTA, CDR2 FQGNSA. This CDR3 is CASSLTSLNTEAFF. CDR3 nucleotide sequence: TGTGCCAGCAGCTTAACCAGCCTGAACACTGAAGCTTTCTTT.

The V gene is TRBV20-1, the J gene TRBJ2-5; D is tentatively TRBD1 or TRBD2 (6 bases each). CDR3 length equals 15 residues. Trimming took off 5 bases at V and 5 bases at J, with 21 bases between the two ends. Germline CDR1 reads DFQATT; CDR2 reads SNEGSKA (reference sequence). The CDR3 is CSAGGYRETGETQYF. In nucleotides, the CDR3 is TGCAGTGCTGGGGGGTACAGGGAAACTGGGGAGACCCAGTACTTC.

This clonotype showed up many times. The V and J genes are TRBV5-1 and TRBJ1-2; 8 bases are a match to TRBD1. With 4 bases clipped from V and 3 bases from J, the junction kept 5 bases outside the gene matches. The germline CDR1 and CDR2 sequences are SGHRS and YFSETQ. The length of the CDR3 is 14 residues. CDR3 loop: CASSPDRGDYGYTF. For the CDR3, the DNA is TGCGCCAGCAGCCCAGACAGGGGAGACTATGGCTACACCTTC.

This clonotype showed up many times. The chain links TRBV6-5 to TRBJ2-1, with 13 bases matching TRBD2. The CDR3 spans 15 residues. V was clipped by 3 bases and J by 6 bases; unmatched bases: 2. Germline V gene sequence: CDR1 MNHEY, CDR2 SVGAGI. The CDR3 nucleotides read TGTGCCAGCAGTTATTGGACTAGCGGGAGCAATGAGCAGTTCTTC. Translation: CASSYWTSGSNEQFF.

This clonotype appeared many times. The chain combines TRBV7-2 with TRBJ2-7; D perhaps matches TRBD1 (6 bases). Looked up from germline, CDR1 is SGHTA and CDR2 is FQGNSA. V gave up 7 bases and J gave up 2 bases, with 9 bases separating them. The CDR3 runs 12 residues. The CDR3 is CASIRDTYEQYF. The CDR3 DNA reads as TGTGCCAGCATTCGGGACACCTACGAGCAGTACTTC.

This chain uses TRBV6-1 with TRBJ1-5; D perhaps matches TRBD1 (5 bases). The CDR3 runs to 16 residues. Germline CDR1 is MNHNS and CDR2 is SASEGT. Trimming shortened V by 2 bases and J by 1 base, and 12 bases separated the two germline ends. The CDR3 nucleotides are TGTGCCAGCAGTGAACAGGGATGGTCGAGCAATCAGCCCCAGCATTTT. As protein: CASSEQGWSSNQPQHF.

This clonotype has ten or more counts. V usage is TRBV5-1 and J usage is TRBJ1-4; maybe TRBD1 (5 bases). Trimming removed 1 base at V and 6 bases at J, with 13 bases between. Germline V gene lookup returns CDR1 SGHRS and CDR2 YFSETQ. There are 15 residues in the CDR3. This CDR3 is CASSLKRGVDEKLFF. Here the CDR3 DNA reads TGCGCCAGCAGCTTGAAAAGAGGGGTAGATGAAAAACTGTTTTTT.

This clonotype was counted at least ten times. The chain carries TRBV6-5 and TRBJ2-7, with TRBD2 matching 7 bases. V lost 5 bases, J lost 3 bases, and 7 bases stayed unmatched. Germline CDR1 is MNHEY and CDR2 is SVGAGI. This CDR3 contains 14 residues. The CDR3 DNA follows: TGTGCCAGCAGTAAGGGACTACCCTTCTACGAGCAGTACTTC. Encoded protein: CASSKGLPFYEQYF.

V and J are TRBV20-1 and TRBJ2-3; no firm D call. The CDR3 has 12 amino acids. V was cut by 0 bases and J by 2 bases, with 3 bases left in between. CDR1 and CDR2 from the germline V gene are DFQATT and SNEGSKA (reference sequence). The CDR3 protein is CSARESTDTQYF. The CDR3 nucleotides read TGCAGTGCTAGAGAGTCCACAGATACGCAGTATTTT.

This clonotype was recorded many times. The chain couples TRBV28 to TRBJ1-1; no definite D call. V dropped 2 bases and J dropped 3 bases, with 7 bases sitting between them. Germline loops: CDR1 MDHEN, CDR2 SYDVKM. This CDR3 has 13 amino acids. In DNA, the CDR3 is TGTGCCAGCAGTTTAACTGAAGACACTGAAGCTTTCTTT. Protein product: CASSLTEDTEAFF.

This clonotype was detected a few times. This chain connects TRBV7-2 to TRBJ1-3, with D possibly TRBD1 on 6 matching bases. The V and J ends lost 6 bases and 0 bases respectively, with 12 bases between them. From germline, CDR1 is SGHTA and CDR2 FQGNSA. The CDR3 has 15 residues. CDR3 sequence reads: CASSPQTGSGNTIYF. DNA of the CDR3: TGTGCCAGCAGTCCCCAGACAGGCTCTGGAAACACCATATATTTT.

This clonotype came up many times. The V and J genes are TRBV6-2 or TRBV6-3 and TRBJ1-1; unclear D gene. Deletions cut 7 bases from V and 0 bases from J, with 15 bases between. From germline, CDR1 is MNHEY and CDR2 SVGEGT. The CDR3 is made up of 15 amino acids. The CDR3 DNA reads as TGTGCCAGCAATAAGGGCGGCATTATGAACACTGAAGCTTTCTTT. This gives the protein CASNKGGIMNTEAFF.

This clonotype was detected ten times or more. The genes are TRBV12-3 or TRBV12-4 and TRBJ2-5, with D possibly being TRBD2 (6 bases). The CDR3 runs 15 residues. Trimming cost V 5 bases and J 1 base, with 14 bases left between them. This chain's CDR3 is CASSLNAGSQETQYF. CDR3 coding DNA: TGTGCCAGCAGTCTCAATGCGGGAAGCCAAGAGACCCAGTACTTC.

The CDR3 DNA is TGTGCCAGCATCCCCGCCGGGGGGATTGCCCCCAGCCTACACAATGAGCAGTTCTTC. Its translation: CASIPAGGIAPSLHNEQFF. The gene calls are TRBV7-9 and TRBJ2-1, with TRBD2 matching 7 bases. Trimming took 7 bases from V and 5 from J; bases not matched to a gene: 23. Per the germline V gene, CDR1 is SEHNR and CDR2 is FQNEAQ (reference sequence). This CDR3 is built from 19 residues.

A few counts support this clonotype. The rearrangement uses TRBV5-1 and TRBJ2-3; D is perhaps TRBD2 (5 bases). V lost 0 bases and J 2 bases, leaving 7 bases between the germline ends. CDR1 is SGHRS and CDR2 is YFSETQ in the germline V gene. This CDR3 is built from 14 residues. Here the CDR3 DNA reads TGCGCCAGCAGCTTGGTGGAGGTCACAGATACGCAGTATTTT. Translation gives CASSLVEVTDTQYF.

This clonotype was seen at least ten times. This chain joins TRBV15 and TRBJ1-1, with unresolved D. Germline V CDR1 and CDR2: LNHNV, YYDKDF (reference sequence). The CDR3 sequence is 11 residues long. With 6 bases removed from V and 2 bases from J, the gap between germline ends came to 4 bases. The CDR3 here is CATRINTEAFF. The CDR3 DNA is TGTGCCACCAGGATTAACACTGAAGCTTTCTTT.